This T cell receptor beta chain comes out of a study of blood T cell repertoires in COVID-19. Across the whole study: Samples came from the United States, Italy and Spain, spanning acute and convalescent COVID-19. T cells, B-cell-depleted T cells, or PBMCs supplied cDNA or gDNA.

Trimming removed 1 base from V and 6 bases from J, with 7 bases in between. The CDR3 is 13 residues long. CDR1 is MNHNS, CDR2 SASEGT, per germline. Per the study methods: Scientists estimated how many nucleated cells there were by amplifying reference gene primers. Assay used: immunoSEQ multiplex PCR; TCRdb lists only in-frame clones, some missing. V and J calls and clone size come straight from that table; D and trimming were deduced from the DNA. The data show more than 95,000 clones, around nine tenths seen once. Sequencing was done on a sample of peripheral blood. The origin of this receptor is a man in his forties or fifties in a cohort sampled during active COVID-19. The rearrangement uses TRBV6-1 and TRBJ2-1, with D uncertain. CDR3 sequence: CASSEGRFNEQFF. The CDR3 DNA follows: TGTGCCAGCAGTGAAGGGCGGTTCAATGAGCAGTTCTTC.